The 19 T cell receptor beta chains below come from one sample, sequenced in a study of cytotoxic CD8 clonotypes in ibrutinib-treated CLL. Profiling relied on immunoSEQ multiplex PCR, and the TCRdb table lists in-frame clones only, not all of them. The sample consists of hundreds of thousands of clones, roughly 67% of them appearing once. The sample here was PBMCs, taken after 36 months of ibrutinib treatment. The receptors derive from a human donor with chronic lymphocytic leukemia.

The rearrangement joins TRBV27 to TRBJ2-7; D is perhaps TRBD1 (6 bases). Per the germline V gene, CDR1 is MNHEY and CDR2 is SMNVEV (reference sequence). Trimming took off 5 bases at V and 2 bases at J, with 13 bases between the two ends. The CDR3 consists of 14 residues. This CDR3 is CASSPTGITYEQYF. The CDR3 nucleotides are TGTGCCAGCAGTCCTACAGGGATCACCTACGAGCAGTACTTC.

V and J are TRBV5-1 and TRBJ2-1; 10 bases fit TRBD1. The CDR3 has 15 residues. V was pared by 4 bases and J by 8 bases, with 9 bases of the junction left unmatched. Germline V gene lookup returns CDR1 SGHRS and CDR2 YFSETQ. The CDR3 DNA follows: TGCGCCAGCAGCCCGGAGGGACAGGGGAAGGATGAGCAGTTCTTC. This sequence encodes CASSPEGQGKDEQFF.

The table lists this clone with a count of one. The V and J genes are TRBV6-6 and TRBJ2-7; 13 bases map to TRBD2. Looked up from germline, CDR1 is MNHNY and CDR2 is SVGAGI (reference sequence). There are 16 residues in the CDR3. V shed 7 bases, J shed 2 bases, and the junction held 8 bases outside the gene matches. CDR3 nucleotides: TGTGCCAGCACCGAGACTAGCGGGGGGCTAACCTACGAGCAGTACTTC. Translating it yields CASTETSGGLTYEQYF.

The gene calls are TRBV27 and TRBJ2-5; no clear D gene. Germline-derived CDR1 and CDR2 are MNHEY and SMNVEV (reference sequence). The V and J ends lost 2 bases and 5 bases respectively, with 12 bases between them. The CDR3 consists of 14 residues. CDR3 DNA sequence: TGTGCCAGCAGTTTAGTTGGTTTAGGCGAGACCCAGTACTTC. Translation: CASSLVGLGETQYF.

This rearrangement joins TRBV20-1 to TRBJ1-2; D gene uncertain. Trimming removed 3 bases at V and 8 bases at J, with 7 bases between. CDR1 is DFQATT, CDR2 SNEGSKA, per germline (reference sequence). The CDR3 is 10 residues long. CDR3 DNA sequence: TGCAGTGCTAGGACGGACGGCTACACCTTC. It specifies CSARTDGYTF.

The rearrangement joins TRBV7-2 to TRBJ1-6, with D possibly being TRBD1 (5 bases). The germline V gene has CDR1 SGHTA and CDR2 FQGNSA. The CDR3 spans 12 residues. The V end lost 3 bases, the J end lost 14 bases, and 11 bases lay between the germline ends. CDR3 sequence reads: CASSFRLGALHF. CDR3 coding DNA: TGTGCCAGCAGCTTCCGTTTAGGGGCCCTCCACTTT.

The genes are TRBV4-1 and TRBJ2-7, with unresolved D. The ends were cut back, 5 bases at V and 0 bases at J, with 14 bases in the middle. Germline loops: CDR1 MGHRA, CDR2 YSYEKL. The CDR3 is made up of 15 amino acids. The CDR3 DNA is TGCGCCAGCAGCTTAGAGAGGAGAAGCTCCTACGAGCAGTACTTC. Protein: CASSLERRSSYEQYF.

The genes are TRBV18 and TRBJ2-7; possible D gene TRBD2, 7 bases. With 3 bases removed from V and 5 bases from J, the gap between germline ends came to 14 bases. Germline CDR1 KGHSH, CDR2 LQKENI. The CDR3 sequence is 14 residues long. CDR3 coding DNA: TGTGCCAGCTCACCGTGGGCGGGGGCGGACGAGCAGTACTTC. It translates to CASSPWAGADEQYF. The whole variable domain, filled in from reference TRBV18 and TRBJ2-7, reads NAGVMQNPRHLVRRRGQEARLRCSPMKGHSHVYWYRQLPEEGLKFMVYLQKENIIDESGMPKERFSAEFPKEGPSILRIQQVVRGDSAAYFCASSPWAGADEQYFGPGTRLTVT.

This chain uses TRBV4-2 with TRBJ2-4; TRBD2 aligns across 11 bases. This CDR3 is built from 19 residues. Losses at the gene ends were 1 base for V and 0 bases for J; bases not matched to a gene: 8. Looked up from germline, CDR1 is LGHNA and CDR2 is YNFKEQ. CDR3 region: CASSQVFSGGAKAKNIQYF. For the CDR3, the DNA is TGTGCCAGCAGCCAAGTTTTTAGCGGGGGGGCAAAAGCCAAAAACATTCAGTACTTC.

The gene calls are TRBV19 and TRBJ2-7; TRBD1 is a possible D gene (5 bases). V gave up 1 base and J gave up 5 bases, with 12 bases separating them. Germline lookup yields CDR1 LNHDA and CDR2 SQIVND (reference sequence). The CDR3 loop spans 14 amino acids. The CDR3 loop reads CASSIGDSLNEQYF. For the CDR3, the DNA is TGTGCCAGTAGTATAGGTGACAGCTTAAACGAGCAGTACTTC.

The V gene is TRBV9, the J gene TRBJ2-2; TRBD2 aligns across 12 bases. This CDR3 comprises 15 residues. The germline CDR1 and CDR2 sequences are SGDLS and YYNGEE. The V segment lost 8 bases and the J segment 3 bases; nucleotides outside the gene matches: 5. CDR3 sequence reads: CAREGLAGHTGELFF. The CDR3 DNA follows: TGTGCCAGGGAAGGACTAGCGGGGCACACCGGGGAGCTGTTTTTT.

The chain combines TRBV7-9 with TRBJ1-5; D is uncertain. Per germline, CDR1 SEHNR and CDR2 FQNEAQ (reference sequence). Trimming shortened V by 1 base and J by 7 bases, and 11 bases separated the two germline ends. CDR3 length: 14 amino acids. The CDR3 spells CASSLGASTQPQHF. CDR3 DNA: TGTGCCAGCAGCTTAGGGGCCTCCACGCAGCCCCAGCATTTT.

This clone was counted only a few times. Here the CDR3 DNA reads TGCGCCAGCAGAATACAGGGCATGAACACCGGGGAGCTGTTTTTT. It codes for CASRIQGMNTGELFF. The rearrangement links TRBV5-1 to TRBJ2-2; D is possibly TRBD1 (6 bases). The CDR3 spans 15 residues. Germline assignment: CDR1 SGHRS and CDR2 YFSETQ. Deletions cut 5 bases from V and 1 base from J, with 12 bases between.

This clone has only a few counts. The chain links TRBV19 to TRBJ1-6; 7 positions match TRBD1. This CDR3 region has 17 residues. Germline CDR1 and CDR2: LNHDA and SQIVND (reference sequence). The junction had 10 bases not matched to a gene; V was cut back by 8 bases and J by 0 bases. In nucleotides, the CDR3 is TGTGCCAGTCGAGGGCAGGGGGGCGACTCCTATAATTCACCCCTCCACTTT. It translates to CASRGQGGDSYNSPLHF.

The CDR3 DNA is TGCGCCAGCAGCCCACTCTCTAGCGGGGGGGCTGCGGAGACCCAGTACTTC. Its translation is CASSPLSSGGAAETQYF. The V and J genes are TRBV4-1 and TRBJ2-5, with TRBD2 matching over 12 bases. CDR3 length: 17 amino acids. Germline CDR1 MGHRA, CDR2 YSYEKL. The J segment lost 5 bases and the V segment lost 4 bases, leaving 11 bases of the junction unmatched.

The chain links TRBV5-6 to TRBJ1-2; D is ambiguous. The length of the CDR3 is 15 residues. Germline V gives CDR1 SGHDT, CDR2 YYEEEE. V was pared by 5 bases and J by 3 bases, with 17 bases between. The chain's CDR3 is CASSVELRVDYGYTF. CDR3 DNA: TGTGCCAGCAGTGTGGAGCTGAGGGTCGACTATGGCTACACCTTC.

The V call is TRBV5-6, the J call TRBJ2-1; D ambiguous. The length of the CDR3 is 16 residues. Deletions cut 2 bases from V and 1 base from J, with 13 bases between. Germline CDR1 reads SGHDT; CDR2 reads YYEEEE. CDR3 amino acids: CASSLTRHSSYNEQFF. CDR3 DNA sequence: TGTGCCAGCAGCTTAACTCGACACAGTTCCTACAATGAGCAGTTCTTC.

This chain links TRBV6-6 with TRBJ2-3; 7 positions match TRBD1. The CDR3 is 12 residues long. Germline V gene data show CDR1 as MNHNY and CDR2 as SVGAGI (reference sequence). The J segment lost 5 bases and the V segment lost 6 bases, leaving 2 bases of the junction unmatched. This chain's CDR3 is CASRTGLDTQYF. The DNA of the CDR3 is TGTGCCAGCAGGACAGGGCTAGATACGCAGTATTTT.

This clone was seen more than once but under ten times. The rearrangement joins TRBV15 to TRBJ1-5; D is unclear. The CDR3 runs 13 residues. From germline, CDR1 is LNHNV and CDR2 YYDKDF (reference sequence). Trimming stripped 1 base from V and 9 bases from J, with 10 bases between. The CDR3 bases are TGTGCCACCAGCAGAGTTAGGCCTCTGCCCCAGCATTTT. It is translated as CATSRVRPLPQHF.